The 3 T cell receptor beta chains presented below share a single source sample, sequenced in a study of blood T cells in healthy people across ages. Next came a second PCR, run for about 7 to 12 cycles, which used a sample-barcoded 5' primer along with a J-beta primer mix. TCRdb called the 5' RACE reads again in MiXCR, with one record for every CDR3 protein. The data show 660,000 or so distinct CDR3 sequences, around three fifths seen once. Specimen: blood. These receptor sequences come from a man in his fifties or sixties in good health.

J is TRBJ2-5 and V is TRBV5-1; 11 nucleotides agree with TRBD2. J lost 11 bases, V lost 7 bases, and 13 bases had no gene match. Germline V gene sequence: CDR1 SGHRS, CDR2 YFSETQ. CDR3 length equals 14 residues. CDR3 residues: CASSTSGGFNEQYF. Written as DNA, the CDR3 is TGCGCCAGCTCCACTAGCGGGGGTTTCAATGAGCAGTACTTC.

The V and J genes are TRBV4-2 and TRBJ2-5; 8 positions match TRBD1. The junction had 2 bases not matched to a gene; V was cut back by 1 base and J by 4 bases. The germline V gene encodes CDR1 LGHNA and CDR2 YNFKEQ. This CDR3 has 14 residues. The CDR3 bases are TGTGCCAGCAGCCAAGGAGGACAGGGAGAGACCCAGTACTTC. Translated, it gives CASSQGGQGETQYF.

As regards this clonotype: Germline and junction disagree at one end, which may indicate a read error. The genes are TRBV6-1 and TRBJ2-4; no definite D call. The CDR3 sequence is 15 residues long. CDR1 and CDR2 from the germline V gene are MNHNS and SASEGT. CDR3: CASRETSLAKNIQYF. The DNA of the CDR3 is TGTGCCAGCCGTGAGACTTCCCTAGCCAAAAACATTCAGTACTTC.